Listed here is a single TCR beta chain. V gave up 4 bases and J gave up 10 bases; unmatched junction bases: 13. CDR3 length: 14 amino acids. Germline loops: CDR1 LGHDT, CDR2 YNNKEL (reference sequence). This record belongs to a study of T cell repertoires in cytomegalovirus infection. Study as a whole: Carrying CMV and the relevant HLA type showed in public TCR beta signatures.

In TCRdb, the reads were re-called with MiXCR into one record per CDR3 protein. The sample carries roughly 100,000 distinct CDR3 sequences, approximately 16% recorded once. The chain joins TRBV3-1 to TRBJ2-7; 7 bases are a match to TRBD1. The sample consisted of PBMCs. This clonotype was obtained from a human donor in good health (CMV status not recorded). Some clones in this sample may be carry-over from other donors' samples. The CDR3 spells CASSPTGVSLEQYF. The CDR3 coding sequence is TGTGCCAGCAGCCCCACAGGGGTAAGCTTGGAACAGTACTTC.